This TCR beta chain was documented in a study of spatial heterogeneity in lung cancer. Study details: A unique TCR and UMI combination showed up more than ten times in raw reads, on average.

Time point indicated: sample taken at primary tumor resection. No cells were sorted before sequencing. The whole RNA sequenced was extracted from tumor, nontumor lung or frozen PBMC. Samples were donated by 72 untreated early-stage non-small cell lung cancer patients. On each TCR cDNA molecule, a unique molecular identifier was present. TCRdb re-called the 5' RACE reads through MiXCR, storing one row per CDR3 protein. The data contain about 75,000 distinct CDR3 sequences, about 14% of them singletons. The CDR3 runs 14 residues. The germline gives CDR1 ENHRY, CDR2 SYGVKD. V was clipped by 4 bases and J by 0 bases; unmatched bases: 2.

This material consisted of PBMCs, taken at surgery. The chain combines TRBV10-3 with TRBJ1-1, with 7 bases that match TRBD1. This TCR was sampled from a male donor with early-stage non-small cell lung cancer. The CDR3 is CAISGDSMNTEAFF. The CDR3 DNA sequence: TGTGCCATCAGTGGGGACAGTATGAACACTGAAGCTTTCTTT.